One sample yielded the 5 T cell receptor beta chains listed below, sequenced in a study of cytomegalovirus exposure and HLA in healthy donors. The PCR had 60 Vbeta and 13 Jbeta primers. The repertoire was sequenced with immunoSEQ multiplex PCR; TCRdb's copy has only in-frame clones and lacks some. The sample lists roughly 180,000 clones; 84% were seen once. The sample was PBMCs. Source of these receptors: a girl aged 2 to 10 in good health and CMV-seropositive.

The CDR3 nucleotides are TGCGCCAGCAGCAAAATGACAGGGGACAATGAGCAGTTCTTC. Translated, it gives CASSKMTGDNEQFF. The V gene is TRBV5-1, the J gene TRBJ2-1; 8 bases fit TRBD1. This CDR3 region has 14 residues. The germline V gene has CDR1 SGHRS and CDR2 YFSETQ. The ends lost 4 bases at V and 5 bases at J; junction bases unmatched: 5.

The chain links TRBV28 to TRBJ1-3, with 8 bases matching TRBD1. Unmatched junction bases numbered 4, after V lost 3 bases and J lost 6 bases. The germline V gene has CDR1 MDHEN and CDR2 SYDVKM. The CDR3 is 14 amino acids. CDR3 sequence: CASSLPGQVNTIYF. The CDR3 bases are TGTGCCAGCAGTTTGCCGGGACAGGTAAACACCATATATTTT.

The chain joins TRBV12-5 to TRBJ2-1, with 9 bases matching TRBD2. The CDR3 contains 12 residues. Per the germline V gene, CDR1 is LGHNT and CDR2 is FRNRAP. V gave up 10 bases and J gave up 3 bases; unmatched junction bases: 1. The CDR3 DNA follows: TGTGCTACTAGCGGGAACTACAATGAGCAGTTCTTC. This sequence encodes CATSGNYNEQFF.

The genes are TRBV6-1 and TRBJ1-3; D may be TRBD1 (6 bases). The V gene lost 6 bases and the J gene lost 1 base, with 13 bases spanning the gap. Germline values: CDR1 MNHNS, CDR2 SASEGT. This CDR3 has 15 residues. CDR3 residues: CASSSHRASGNTIYF. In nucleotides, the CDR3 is TGTGCCAGCAGCTCCCACAGGGCTTCTGGAAACACCATATATTTT.

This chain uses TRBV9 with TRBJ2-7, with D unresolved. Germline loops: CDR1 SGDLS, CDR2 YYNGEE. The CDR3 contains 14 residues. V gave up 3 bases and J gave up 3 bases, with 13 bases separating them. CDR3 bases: TGTGCCAGCAGCGGAGACATTTTCGGCTACGAGCAGTACTTC. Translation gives CASSGDIFGYEQYF.